The present entry profiles one T cell receptor (beta chain) with its context. What this receptor recognizes is not known. There are no base qualities to consult, and no much larger clone falls within one base. The germline V gene sets CDR1 to SNHLY and CDR2 to FYNNEI. There are 14 amino acids in the CDR3, from cysteine to phenylalanine inclusive. Of all the DNA, just the CDR3 is kept, 42 bases in frame from base 1. Trimming accounts for 8 bases at V and 1 base at J, while the number of junction bases matched to no gene is 7. These data belong to a study of blood T cell repertoires in COVID-19 (dated by TCRdb to the early 2020s). Regarding the research as a whole: Collaborator samples came from the United States, Italy and Spain and covered acute and convalescent phases of COVID-19. The prospective study material was composed of cDNA or gDNA derived from T cells, B-cell-depleted T cells, or PBMCs. Deeply sampled blood TCRbeta repertoires from subjects exposed to, actively infected with, or recovered from COVID-19 were included in the dataset. The repertoires were released in a freely available public database meant as a resource for research on the immune response to SARS-CoV-2. Samples were obtained from the ongoing ImmuneRACE study (first 160 participants) and from over 1,000 subjects provided by 6 global collaborators. The sample metadata nearly always contained a de-identified subject ID, COVID-19 status, age in years and sex. Where available, HLA class I and class II types were taken from metadata supplied by the sample provider and were not determined by assay-based typing.

Enrolling through a virtual design, the prospective study's participants ranged in age from roughly 18 to 89 years and lived across 20 to 30 United States geographic areas. In the prospective study, cohorts were assigned on the basis of participant-reported clinical history obtained from a screening survey and a study questionnaire. Recovered participants in ImmuneRACE Cohort 3 were defined as having two consecutive negative NP/OP PCR tests, clearance from a healthcare professional, or resolution of symptoms. Each participant in the prospective study had whole blood, serum and a nasopharyngeal or oropharyngeal swab collected by mobile phlebotomists. Prospective study participants could optionally give additional blood draws and questionnaires over an approximately 2-month period. Prospective study blood samples were shipped either frozen or at room temperature before DNA extraction. TCRbeta CDR3 regions were amplified from genomic DNA by means of the immunoSEQ Assay, a bias-controlled multiplex PCR. As for the original processing: The number of nucleated cells in each sample was estimated by amplification of reference gene primers within the assay. To quantify the absolute abundance of each unique TCRbeta CDR3 rearrangement, sequence reads were collapsed and filtered. For each sample, productive Simpson clonality was calculated by taking the square root of Simpson's diversity index across productive rearrangements. TCRdb provides this immuneACCESS table in a form limited to in-frame rearrangements. Some clones are lacking; in checked studies, under half of them reflect an unresolved V gene, and why the rest are absent is not known. The V and J calls and clone size are taken from that table; D and trimming were inferred from the DNA. The sample contains 330,000 or so clones, approximately 88% of them found a single time. The top ten clones comprise around 5% of the sample.

What the work shows at the level of the full study, not this receptor alone: Clinical and demographic metadata were provided uncurated, with the amount varying by source and participant.

Here the chain combines TRBV2 and TRBJ1-1; TRBD1 lines up with 7 middle nucleotides. The clonotype comes from a man aged 25-45 years who had recovered from COVID-19. The sample taken for sequencing was PBMCs or T cells enriched from blood (not recorded which). The bases are TGTGCCAGCGACTACAGGGGCTCGAACACTGAAGCTTTCTTT. Its protein reads: CASDYRGSNTEAFF.